This TCR beta chain was observed in a study of blood T cells in healthy people across ages. This clonotype was observed a few times. The J segment lost 4 bases and the V segment lost 4 bases, leaving 4 bases of the junction unmatched. From germline, CDR1 is MDHEN and CDR2 SYDVKM. There are 14 residues in the CDR3. A second PCR of 7 to 11 cycles used a sample-barcoded 5' primer and a J-beta primer mix. Researchers report that each sample yielded at least 3 million CDR3-containing paired-end reads. Via MiXCR, TCRdb re-called the 5' RACE reads, giving one row per CDR3 protein. The sample contains roughly 800,000 distinct CDR3 sequences, roughly 64% of which appear only once.

The V gene is TRBV28, the J gene TRBJ2-1, with TRBD1 matching 7 bases. Sequencing was done on a sample of blood. The clonotype was recovered from a man between 25 and 39 years old in good health. CDR3: CASSWDRLYNEQFF. The CDR3 DNA sequence: TGTGCCAGCAGTTGGGACAGACTTTACAATGAGCAGTTCTTC.